Presented here are 6 T cell receptor beta chains from one specimen sequenced in a study of cytomegalovirus exposure and HLA in healthy donors. The PCR had 60 Vbeta and 13 Jbeta primers. The data were produced by immunoSEQ multiplex PCR, yet TCRdb's version contains in-frame clones alone and is incomplete. The sample contains roughly 200,000 clones, approximately 80% of which appear only once. Specimen: PBMCs. The receptor source for this set is a woman aged 40 to 50 in good health and CMV-seronegative.

The rearrangement joins TRBV7-8 to TRBJ2-5; perhaps TRBD2 as D (7 bases). The V end lost 6 bases, the J end lost 2 bases, and 13 bases lay between the germline ends. This CDR3 comprises 14 residues. Germline CDR1 SGHVS, CDR2 FQNEAQ. CDR3 residues: CASRFRGAQETQYF. The CDR3 region has the DNA TGTGCCAGCAGATTTCGGGGGGCTCAAGAGACCCAGTACTTC.

The rearrangement joins TRBV7-9 to TRBJ1-2; D call uncertain. Germline V gives CDR1 SEHNR, CDR2 FQNEAQ (reference sequence). V was cut by 2 bases and J by 2 bases, with 12 bases left in between. This CDR3 region has 15 residues. The CDR3 here is CASSLTNTINYGYTF. The CDR3 region has the DNA TGTGCCAGCAGCTTAACCAACACAATCAACTATGGCTACACCTTC.

This clone has only one observation. J is TRBJ2-5 and V is TRBV18; a weak D match, TRBD1 (5 bases). The length of the CDR3 is 13 residues. Germline CDR1 and CDR2: KGHSH and LQKENI. V dropped 6 bases and J dropped 3 bases, with 11 bases sitting between them. This CDR3 is CASSQQAKETQYF. In DNA form, the CDR3 reads TGTGCCAGCTCGCAACAGGCAAAAGAGACCCAGTACTTC.

This chain uses TRBV11-3 with TRBJ1-1; 7 bases fit TRBD1. Germline values: CDR1 SGHNT, CDR2 YENEEA. The length of the CDR3 is 16 residues. V gave up 3 bases and J gave up 3 bases; unmatched junction bases: 10. CDR3 protein: CASSFRQGVADTEAFF. CDR3 DNA: TGTGCCAGCAGCTTCAGACAGGGAGTCGCGGACACTGAAGCTTTCTTT.

This rearrangement joins TRBV14 to TRBJ2-5; TRBD1 matches 9 bases. The end of the DNA fits TRBJ2-7 better, so the J call may be wrong. CDR3 length equals 17 residues. The germline CDR1 and CDR2 sequences are SGHDN and FVKESK. The CDR3 region has the DNA TGTGCCAGCAGCCATACGGTCTGGGACAGGGAAAGGAACGAGCAGTACTTC. As protein: CASSHTVWDRERNEQYF.

The rearrangement joins TRBV19 to TRBJ2-2; D unclear. The CDR3 length is 14 residues. Germline CDR1 LNHDA, CDR2 SQIVND (reference sequence). Trimming left V 6 bases short and J 3 bases short, with 11 bases between. The DNA of the CDR3 is TGTGCCAGTAGAATCGGTCGGGACACCGGGGAGCTGTTTTTT. The encoded protein is CASRIGRDTGELFF.